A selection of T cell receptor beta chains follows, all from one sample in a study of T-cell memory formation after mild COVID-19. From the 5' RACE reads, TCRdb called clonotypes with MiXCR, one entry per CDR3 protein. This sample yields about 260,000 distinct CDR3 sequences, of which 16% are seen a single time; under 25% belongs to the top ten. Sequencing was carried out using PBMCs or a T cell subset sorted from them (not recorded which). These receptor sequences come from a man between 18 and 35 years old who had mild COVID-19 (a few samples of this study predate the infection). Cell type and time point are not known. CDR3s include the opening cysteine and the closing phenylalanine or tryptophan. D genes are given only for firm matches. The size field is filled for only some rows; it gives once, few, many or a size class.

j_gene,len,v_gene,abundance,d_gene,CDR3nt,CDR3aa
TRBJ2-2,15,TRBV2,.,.,TGTGCCAGCAGTGGGTTATCGGGTAACACCGGGGAGCTGTTTTTT,CASSGLSGNTGELFF
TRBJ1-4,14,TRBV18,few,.,TGTGCCAGCTCACCAACCCAGGGCGGTGAAAAACTGTTTTTT,CASSPTQGGEKLFF
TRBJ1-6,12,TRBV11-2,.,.,TGTGCCAGCAGCCCCGCCCGTTCACCCCTCCACTTT,CASSPARSPLHF
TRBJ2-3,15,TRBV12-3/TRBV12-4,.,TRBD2,TGTGCCAGCGGGACTAGCGGGGGGCGCGGGGATACGCAGTATTTT,CASGTSGGRGDTQYF
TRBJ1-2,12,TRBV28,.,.,TGTGCCAGCACCTTAGGTACCTATGGCTACACCTTC,CASTLGTYGYTF
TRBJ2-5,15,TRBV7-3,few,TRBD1,TGTGCCAGCAGCTCCCAGACAGGGACCCAAGAGACCCAGTACTTC,CASSSQTGTQETQYF
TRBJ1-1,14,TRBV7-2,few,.,TGTGCCAGCAGCCCCCTGGCAGGGCACACTGAAGCTTTCTTT,CASSPLAGHTEAFF
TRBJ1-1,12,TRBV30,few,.,TGTGCCTGGACTCGACATGTCGAAGGAGCTTTCTTT,CAWTRHVEGAFF
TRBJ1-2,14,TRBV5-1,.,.,TGCGCCAGCAGCTTTCGTCAGCTGGAAGATGGCTACACCTTC,CASSFRQLEDGYTF
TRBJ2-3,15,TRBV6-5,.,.,TGTGCCAGCAGTTACTCGAGGGTAGTCAGGGATGGGCAGTATTTT,CASSYSRVVRDGQYF
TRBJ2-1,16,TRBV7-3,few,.,TGTGCCAGCAGCAAAAGAGGGACCAACTCCTACAATGAGCAGTTCTTC,CASSKRGTNSYNEQFF
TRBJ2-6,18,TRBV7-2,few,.,TGTGCCAGCAGCTCCAACGTTCGAGGGTACTCTGGGGCCAACGTCCTGACTTTC,CASSSNVRGYSGANVLTF
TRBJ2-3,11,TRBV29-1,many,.,TGCAGCGCCTCGGACACAGATACGCAGTATTTT,CSASDTDTQYF
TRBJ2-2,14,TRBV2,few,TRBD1,TGTGCCAGCAAGAGACAGGGTATCCCCGGGGAGCTGTTTTTT,CASKRQGIPGELFF
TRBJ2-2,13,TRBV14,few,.,TGTGCCAGCAGCCCCTACAGTGGCGGGGAGCTGTTTTTT,CASSPYSGGELFF
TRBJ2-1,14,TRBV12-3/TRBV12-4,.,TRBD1,TGTGCCAGCAGTCGCCTGGGGACAGGGGGTGAGCAGTTCTTC,CASSRLGTGGEQFF
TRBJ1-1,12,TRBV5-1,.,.,TGCGCCAGCAGCTCAAATGCTCTGTATGCTTTCTTT,CASSSNALYAFF
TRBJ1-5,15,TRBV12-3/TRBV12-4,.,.,TGTGCCAGCAGTTTAGCCCAGGGTGGCAATCAGCCCCAGCATTTT,CASSLAQGGNQPQHF
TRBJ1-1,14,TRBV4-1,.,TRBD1,TGCGCCAGCAGCCAAGGGGCCCGGGACAGGGGGCCCCTCTTT,CASSQGARDRGPLF
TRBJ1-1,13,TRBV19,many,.,TGTGCCAGTAGTATGGGACTCAACACTGAAGCTTTCTTT,CASSMGLNTEAFF
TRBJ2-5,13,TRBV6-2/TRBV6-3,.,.,TGTGCCAGCTGCCGTACGTACCAAGAGACCCAGTACTTC,CASCRTYQETQYF
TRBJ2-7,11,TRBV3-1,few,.,TGTGCCAGCAGCCAAAGTTTCGAGCAGTACTTC,CASSQSFEQYF
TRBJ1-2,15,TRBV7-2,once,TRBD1,TGTGCCAGCAGCTTAGGACAGGGAATGTTTAGGGACTACACCTTC,CASSLGQGMFRDYTF
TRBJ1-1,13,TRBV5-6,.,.,TGTGCCAGCAGGGTCAGCGAGAACACTGAAGCTTTCTTT,CASRVSENTEAFF
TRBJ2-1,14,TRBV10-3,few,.,TGTGCCATCCTTGGGGGGGCCTCCTACAATGAGCAGTTCTTC,CAILGGASYNEQFF
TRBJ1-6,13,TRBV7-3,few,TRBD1,TGTGCCAGCAGCAGAGGGACAGGGTTCACCCTCCACTTT,CASSRGTGFTLHF
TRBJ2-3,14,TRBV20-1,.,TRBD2,TGCAGTGCTAGAGAACTAGCGGGGGGGTATACGCAGTATTTT,CSARELAGGYTQYF
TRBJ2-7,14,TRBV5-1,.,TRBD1,TGCGCCAGCAGCTTGACAGGGGGAACCTACGAGCAGTACTTC,CASSLTGGTYEQYF
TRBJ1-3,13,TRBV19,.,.,TGTGCCAGTAGTATAGAACGGCGCCAGCCCATATATTTT,CASSIERRQPIYF
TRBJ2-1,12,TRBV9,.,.,TGTGCCAGCAGCGTGGTGGGCGATGAGCAGTTCTTC,CASSVVGDEQFF
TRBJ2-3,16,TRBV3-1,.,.,TGTGCCAGCAGCCAAGTTGGGCGGGGTCTGAAAGATACGCAGTATTTT,CASSQVGRGLKDTQYF
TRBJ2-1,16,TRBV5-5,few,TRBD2,TGTGCCAGCAGCTTGCTAGCGGGGACAACCTACAATGAGCAGTTCTTC,CASSLLAGTTYNEQFF
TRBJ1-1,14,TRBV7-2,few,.,TGTGCCAGCAGCCGCCGGGACCGCAACACTGAAGCTTTCTTT,CASSRRDRNTEAFF
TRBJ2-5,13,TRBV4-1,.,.,TGCGCCAGCAGCCAAGAATTCGGGCAGACCCAGTACTTC,CASSQEFGQTQYF
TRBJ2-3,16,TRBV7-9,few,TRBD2,TGTGCCAGCAGCTTAGCCGGGACTAGTTCGGCAGATACGCAGTATTTT,CASSLAGTSSADTQYF
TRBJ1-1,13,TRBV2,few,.,TGTGCCAGCAGTGATTGGGCAGGGACTGAAGCTTTCTTT,CASSDWAGTEAFF
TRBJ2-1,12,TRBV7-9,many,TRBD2,TGTGCCAGCAGCGGGAGGGGCAATGAGCAGTTCTTC,CASSGRGNEQFF
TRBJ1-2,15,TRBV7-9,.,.,TGTGCCAGCAGCTCCCGCGACTTCTTGGTCGGCGGCTACACCTTC,CASSSRDFLVGGYTF
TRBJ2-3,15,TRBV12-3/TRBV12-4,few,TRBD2,TGTGCCAGCAGGTACCCAGCGGGGTACACAGATACGCAGTATTTT,CASRYPAGYTDTQYF
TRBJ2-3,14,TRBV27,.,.,TGTGCCAGCAGTTTATCAGGGAGCGCAGATACGCAGTATTTT,CASSLSGSADTQYF
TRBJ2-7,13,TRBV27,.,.,TGTGCCAGCAGTTTATGGGAGAGCCACGAGCAGTACTTC,CASSLWESHEQYF